This T cell receptor beta chain was retrieved from a study of blood T cell repertoires in COVID-19. Profiled with immunoSEQ multiplex PCR; TCRdb holds only in-frame clones, not every one. The sample consists of roughly 250,000 clones, more than 75% of them appearing once. Per germline, CDR1 LNHDA and CDR2 SQIVND (reference sequence). The V gene lost 4 bases and the J gene lost 0 bases, with 11 bases spanning the gap. There are 15 residues in the CDR3. The chain combines TRBV19 with TRBJ2-3, with TRBD2 as a possible D gene (6 bases). The sequenced sample was peripheral blood. The origin of this receptor is a middle-aged woman who had recovered from COVID-19. In DNA form, the CDR3 reads TGTGCCAGTAGTACCGGGACTCCTAGCACAGATACGCAGTATTTT. Encoded protein: CASSTGTPSTDTQYF.